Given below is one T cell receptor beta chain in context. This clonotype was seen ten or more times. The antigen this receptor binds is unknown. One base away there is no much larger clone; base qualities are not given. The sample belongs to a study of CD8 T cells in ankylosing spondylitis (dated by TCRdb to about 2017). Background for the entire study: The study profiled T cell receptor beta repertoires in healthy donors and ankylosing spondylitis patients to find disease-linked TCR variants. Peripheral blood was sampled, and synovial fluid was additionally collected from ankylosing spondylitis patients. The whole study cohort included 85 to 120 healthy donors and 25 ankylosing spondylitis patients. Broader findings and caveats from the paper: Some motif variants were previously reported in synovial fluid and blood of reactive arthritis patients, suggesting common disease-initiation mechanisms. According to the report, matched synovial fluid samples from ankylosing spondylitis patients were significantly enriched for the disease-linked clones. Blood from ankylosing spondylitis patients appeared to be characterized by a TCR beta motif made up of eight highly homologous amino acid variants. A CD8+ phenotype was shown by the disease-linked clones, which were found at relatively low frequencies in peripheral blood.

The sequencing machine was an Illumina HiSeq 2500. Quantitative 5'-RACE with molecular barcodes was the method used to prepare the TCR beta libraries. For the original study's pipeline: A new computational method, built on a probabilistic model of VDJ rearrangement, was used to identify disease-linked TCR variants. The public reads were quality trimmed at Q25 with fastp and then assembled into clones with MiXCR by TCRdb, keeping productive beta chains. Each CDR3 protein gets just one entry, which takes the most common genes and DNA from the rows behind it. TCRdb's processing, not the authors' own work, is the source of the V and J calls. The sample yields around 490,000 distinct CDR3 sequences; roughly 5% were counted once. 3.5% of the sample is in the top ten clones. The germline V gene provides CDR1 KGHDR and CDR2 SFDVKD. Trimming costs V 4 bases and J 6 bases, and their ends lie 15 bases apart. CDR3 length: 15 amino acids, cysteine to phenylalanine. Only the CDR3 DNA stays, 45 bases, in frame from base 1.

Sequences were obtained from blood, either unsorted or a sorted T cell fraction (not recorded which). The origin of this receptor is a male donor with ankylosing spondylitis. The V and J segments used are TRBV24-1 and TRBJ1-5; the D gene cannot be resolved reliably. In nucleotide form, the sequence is TGTGCCACCAGTGACGGGGAATACAATGGTCAGCCCCAGCATTTT. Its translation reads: CATSDGEYNGQPQHF.